Ten or more counts support the clone carrying this T cell receptor beta chain. This record comes from a study of blood T cells in healthy people across ages. With a J-beta primer mix and a sample-barcoded 5' primer, a second PCR ran about 7 to 12 cycles. A template-switch adaptor that had 12 random nucleotides put a tag on each cDNA molecule. In TCRdb, the 5' RACE reads were re-called with MiXCR into one record per CDR3 protein. The repertoire has some 640,000 distinct CDR3 sequences, 25% to 35% of them found once; the top ten carry 15% to 19%. Losses at the gene ends were 5 bases for V and 4 bases for J; bases not matched to a gene: 9. The CDR3 contains 16 residues. Germline loops: CDR1 MNHEY, CDR2 SMNVEV (reference sequence).

The origin of this receptor is a woman aged 80 or over in good health. The sample consisted of blood. V gene TRBV27 combines with J gene TRBJ2-1; TRBD1 aligns across 9 bases. The CDR3 DNA reads TGTGCCAGCAGTCCTGAACAGGGGGCGTCTTACAATGAGCAGTTCTTC. Protein sequence: CASSPEQGASYNEQFF.